This TCR beta chain was captured by sequencing in a study of blood T cell repertoires in COVID-19 (dated by TCRdb to the early 2020s). Context from the whole study: Samples covering the acute and convalescent phases of COVID-19 were provided by collaborators in the United States, Italy and Spain. The material from the prospective study consisted of cDNA or gDNA derived from T cells, B-cell-depleted T cells, or PBMCs. The dataset comprised deeply sampled blood TCRbeta repertoires from subjects exposed to, actively infected with, or recovered from COVID-19. The repertoires were released in a freely available public database intended as a resource for research on the immune response to SARS-CoV-2. Samples were obtained from the ongoing ImmuneRACE study (first 160 participants) and from over a thousand subjects provided by 6 global collaborators. Sample metadata almost always included a de-identified subject ID, COVID-19 status, age in years and sex. Where available, HLA class I and class II types were taken from metadata supplied by the sample provider and were not determined by assay-based typing.

TCRbeta CDR3 regions were amplified from genomic DNA by means of the immunoSEQ Assay, a bias-controlled multiplex PCR. For the original study's pipeline: The number of nucleated cells in each sample was estimated by amplification of reference gene primers within the assay. Sequence reads were collapsed and filtered to measure the absolute abundance of every unique TCRbeta CDR3 rearrangement. For each sample, productive Simpson clonality was calculated by taking the square root of Simpson's diversity index across productive rearrangements. Held by TCRdb, this immuneACCESS table contains in-frame sequences only and omits some clones. Under half of the omission traces to an unresolved V gene where checked; the cause of the rest is unknown. The DNA was the basis for D and trimming; V, J and clone size are from that table. The sample table contains about 240,000 clones; only one count was recorded for approximately 83% of them. Clones ranked in the top ten supply around 6% of the sample.

Collaborating institutions collected whole blood in K2EDTA tubes following their own protocols. For TCRbeta analysis, collaborators shipped samples in one of three forms: frozen whole blood, isolated PBMCs, or DNA extracted from either of those sample types. Overall study outcomes, separate from this receptor: How much clinical and demographic metadata was included differed by source and by participant, and the metadata was provided uncurated.

Based on the germline V gene, the CDR1 and CDR2 sequences are MNHEY and SVGAGI. Trimming at the junction amounts to 5 bases on V and 4 bases on J, and the germline ends lie 14 bases apart. The CDR3 covers 14 residues, taking in both the cysteine and the phenylalanine. CDR3 DNA is the only sequence kept; it has 42 bases, read in frame from the first base. This clone was seen repeatedly, ten times or more. The antigen this receptor binds is unknown. The record has no base qualities; no much larger clone is one base away. The material sequenced was peripheral blood. This receptor chain uses TRBV6-5 and TRBJ1-1; too little of a D gene remains to name it. The TCR originated in a human donor in a cohort sampled during active COVID-19. The CDR3 region reads CASSLYKGSTEAFF. The DNA reads as follows: TGTGCCAGCAGTCTATACAAAGGGAGCACTGAAGCTTTCTTT.